The 6 T cell receptor beta chains given below trace back to one sample, sequenced in a study of tumor-infiltrating lymphocytes in primary liver carcinoma. From unsorted bulk tissue weighing 20-30 mg, DNA and RNA were co-extracted. Reverse transcription of approximately 500 ng total RNA with a constant-region primer produced TCR beta cDNA. Three nested multiplex PCR rounds, a slightly modified ARM-PCR, produced the libraries for TCR beta. TRBV1-TRBV30 forward and Cbeta reverse primers drove the first two roughly 10-cycle rounds. TCRdb re-called the multiplex PCR reads with MiXCR, one entry per CDR3 protein. The table includes about 120,000 distinct CDR3 sequences, around two thirds detected once. The sample taken for sequencing was liver tumor tissue from sampling region 1. Subset meaning: tumor region T1, superior pole. The receptors here all came from a woman aged 55-69 years with primary liver carcinoma and hepatitis B virus infection.

Comment on this clonotype: This clone may be a read error of a much larger clone one base away. This chain joins TRBV6-1 and TRBJ2-2; D ambiguous. CDR3 length: 13 residues. Germline V gives CDR1 MNHNS, CDR2 SASEGT. CDR3 sequence: CASSEKSTRELFF. The CDR3 bases are TGTGCCAGCAGTGAAAAATCCACCAGGGAGCTGTTTTTT.

On this clonotype itself: The junction departs from the called germline gene at one end, perhaps through a read error. The chain uses TRBV11-2 and TRBJ2-3; the D is unclear. The germline V gene encodes CDR1 SGHAT and CDR2 FQNNGV. There are 12 residues in the CDR3. CDR3 amino acids: CASSWWSDTQYF. The DNA of the CDR3 is TGTGCCAGCAGCTGGTGGTCAGATACGCAGTACTTT.

Details on this clonotype: The junction departs from the called germline gene at one end, perhaps through a read error. The chain uses TRBV11-2 and TRBJ2-2; 8 bases match TRBD2. Per germline, CDR1 SGHAT and CDR2 FQNNGV. The length of the CDR3 is 16 residues. The CDR3 nucleotides read TGTGCCAGCAGCTCCGGACTAGCTCAGGATACCGGGGAGCCGTTTTTT. This gives the protein CASSSGLAQDTGEPFF.

Notes on this clonotype: A much bigger clone sits one base away, suggesting this may be a read error. This sequence joins TRBV4-1 and TRBJ1-5, with 9 bases lining up with TRBD1. Germline V gene lookup returns CDR1 MGHRA and CDR2 YSYEKL. The CDR3 has 16 amino acids. The CDR3 loop reads CASSHTDRGRDQLQHF. DNA for the CDR3: TGCGCCAGCAGCCATACGGACAGGGGAAGGGATCAGCTCCAGCATTTT.

This clonotype was detected only once. The V gene is TRBV28, the J gene TRBJ2-2; D unclear. The CDR3 runs 14 residues. Germline values: CDR1 MDHEN, CDR2 SYDVKM. CDR3 bases: TGTACCGGCAGTTTATTAGCTCACACCGGGGAGCTGTTTTTT. The encoded protein is CTGSLLAHTGELFF.

As to this clonotype: At one end, the junction sequence differs from germline, possibly due to a read error. This chain connects TRBV5-1 to TRBJ2-1; D is perhaps TRBD1 or TRBD2 (7 bases each). The CDR3 runs 15 residues. Germline V gene lookup returns CDR1 SGHRS and CDR2 YFSETQ. In DNA form, the CDR3 reads TGCGCCAACAGCTTGGGAGGGACAGTGGGAAATGAGCAGTTCTTC. Translated, it gives CANSLGGTVGNEQFF.